This is a list of T cell receptor beta chains from one sample in a study of OX40 agonist ivuxolimab in advanced cancers. Sequenced by immunoSEQ multiplex PCR; TCRdb stores in-frame clones only, minus some. The repertoire holds 55,000 to 70,000 clones, with around 90% as singletons. The sample here was CD4+ or CD8+ T cells sorted from blood, taken in a trial of the OX40 agonist ivuxolimab. Receptors were obtained from an adult with an advanced solid tumor such as melanoma, head and neck, liver or kidney cancer. The CDR3 runs from the conserved cysteine through the conserved F or W. A D gene is named only where the DNA matches it firmly. Clone size is shown for a subset of rows, as once, few, many or a class of expanded clone.

cdr3_nt: TGTGCCAGTAGTCCTACTCAGGGATTCGGCACAGATACGCAGTATTTT
cdr3_aa: CASSPTQGFGTDTQYF
clone_size: NA
d_call: NA
v_call: TRBV19
j_call: TRBJ2-3

cdr3_nt: TGTGCCAGCTCACCACCAAGCAGGGGACAGAGAAATGAAAAACTGTTTTTT
cdr3_aa: CASSPPSRGQRNEKLFF
clone_size: NA
d_call: TRBD1
v_call: TRBV18
j_call: TRBJ1-4

cdr3_nt: TGTGCCAGTAGGCAGGGACAGAACACCGGGGAGCTGTTTTTT
cdr3_aa: CASRQGQNTGELFF
clone_size: NA
d_call: NA
v_call: TRBV19
j_call: TRBJ2-2

cdr3_nt: TGTGCCAGCAGCAAGGACAGGGGGGAGACCCAGTACTTC
cdr3_aa: CASSKDRGETQYF
clone_size: NA
d_call: TRBD1
v_call: TRBV5-8
j_call: TRBJ2-5

cdr3_nt: TGTGCCAGCAGTTACTTCGACAGCTACGAGCAGTACTTC
cdr3_aa: CASSYFDSYEQYF
clone_size: NA
d_call: NA
v_call: TRBV6-5
j_call: TRBJ2-7

cdr3_nt: TGTGCCAGCAGCTTTCAGGGGAACACTGAAGCTTTCTTT
cdr3_aa: CASSFQGNTEAFF
clone_size: NA
d_call: NA
v_call: TRBV7-3
j_call: TRBJ1-1

cdr3_nt: TGTGCCAGCACCAGAACAGGGATAGGGCGCGGCGAGACCCAGTACTTC
cdr3_aa: CASTRTGIGRGETQYF
clone_size: NA
d_call: NA
v_call: TRBV28
j_call: TRBJ2-5

cdr3_nt: TGTGCCAGCAGTAATTCGGGGACGCCCACTGGCTACACCTTC
cdr3_aa: CASSNSGTPTGYTF
clone_size: NA
d_call: NA
v_call: TRBV6-5
j_call: TRBJ1-2

cdr3_nt: TGTGCCTGGAGTGTACGTGGCTATGGCTACACCTTC
cdr3_aa: CAWSVRGYGYTF
clone_size: NA
d_call: NA
v_call: TRBV30
j_call: TRBJ1-2

cdr3_nt: TGTGCCAGCAGCCGCCACCTCGGCCCGGGAGGTCTAGGCTACGAGCAGTACTTC
cdr3_aa: CASSRHLGPGGLGYEQYF
clone_size: NA
d_call: TRBD2
v_call: TRBV14
j_call: TRBJ2-7

cdr3_nt: TGCGCCAGCAGCGCACGAGCGGGGCCGGGAGATACGCAGTATTTT
cdr3_aa: CASSARAGPGDTQYF
clone_size: NA
d_call: TRBD2
v_call: TRBV5-1
j_call: TRBJ2-3

cdr3_nt: TGTGCCTGGAGTGTACGCAGGGCTAACGGAAACACCATATATTTT
cdr3_aa: CAWSVRRANGNTIYF
clone_size: NA
d_call: NA
v_call: TRBV30
j_call: TRBJ1-3

cdr3_nt: TGCGCCAGCAGCCGGGTGGGGACTAGCGGGATGAGCACAGATACGCAGTATTTT
cdr3_aa: CASSRVGTSGMSTDTQYF
clone_size: NA
d_call: TRBD2
v_call: TRBV5-1
j_call: TRBJ2-3

cdr3_nt: TGTGCCAGCAGTAGGGGAGACACTGAAGCTTTCTTT
cdr3_aa: CASSRGDTEAFF
clone_size: NA
d_call: NA
v_call: TRBV7-9
j_call: TRBJ1-1

cdr3_nt: TGTGCCAGCAGTCGAGGGACTAGCAGAAACGGGGATACGCAGTATTTT
cdr3_aa: CASSRGTSRNGDTQYF
clone_size: NA
d_call: TRBD2
v_call: TRBV27
j_call: TRBJ2-3

cdr3_nt: TGTGCCAGCTCGTTCACTAGCGGGAGTGGTGATGAGCAGTTCTTC
cdr3_aa: CASSFTSGSGDEQFF
clone_size: NA
d_call: TRBD2
v_call: TRBV18
j_call: TRBJ2-1

cdr3_nt: TGTGCCAGCAGTGAATTGGGGTACTCAATATCCGGGGAGCTGTTTTTT
cdr3_aa: CASSELGYSISGELFF
clone_size: NA
d_call: NA
v_call: TRBV6-1
j_call: TRBJ2-2

cdr3_nt: TGCGCCAGCAGCTTGGACAGGCCAAATTTACCCTCCTACGAGCAGTACTTC
cdr3_aa: CASSLDRPNLPSYEQYF
clone_size: NA
d_call: NA
v_call: TRBV5-1
j_call: TRBJ2-7

cdr3_nt: TGTGCCAGCAGCTTGGTTTGGGAAGATACGCAGTATTTT
cdr3_aa: CASSLVWEDTQYF
clone_size: NA
d_call: NA
v_call: TRBV5-6
j_call: TRBJ2-3

cdr3_nt: TGTGCCAGCAGCTGGGGGACAGGGGACTACGAGCAGTACTTC
cdr3_aa: CASSWGTGDYEQYF
clone_size: NA
d_call: TRBD1
v_call: TRBV5-5
j_call: TRBJ2-7

cdr3_nt: TGTGCCAGCAGCGGCCGGACAGGGACTAAGGGCTACACCTTC
cdr3_aa: CASSGRTGTKGYTF
clone_size: NA
d_call: TRBD1
v_call: TRBV7-2
j_call: TRBJ1-2

cdr3_nt: TGTGCCAGCAGACCGACAGGGCTCTCCTACGAGCAGTACTTC
cdr3_aa: CASRPTGLSYEQYF
clone_size: NA
d_call: TRBD1
v_call: TRBV7-9
j_call: TRBJ2-7

cdr3_nt: TGCGCCAGCAGCTTGGGGACAGGGGGCAGGACTGAAGCTTTCTTT
cdr3_aa: CASSLGTGGRTEAFF
clone_size: NA
d_call: TRBD1
v_call: TRBV5-1
j_call: TRBJ1-1

cdr3_nt: TGCGCCAGCAGCTTGGCCCGGGCAGACAACTCCACCTTC
cdr3_aa: CASSLARADNSTF
clone_size: NA
d_call: NA
v_call: TRBV5-1
j_call: TRBJ1-2

cdr3_nt: TGTGCCAGCAGCGCACAGGGGGGGCGGCCCCAGCATTTT
cdr3_aa: CASSAQGGRPQHF
clone_size: NA
d_call: TRBD1
v_call: TRBV6-4
j_call: TRBJ1-5

cdr3_nt: TGTGCCTGGAACCGTCTGGTGTCTGGAAACACCATATATTTT
cdr3_aa: CAWNRLVSGNTIYF
clone_size: NA
d_call: NA
v_call: TRBV30
j_call: TRBJ1-3

cdr3_nt: TGTGCCAGCAGTAACAGGGGGGGAGGATACTACGAGCAGTACTTC
cdr3_aa: CASSNRGGGYYEQYF
clone_size: NA
d_call: NA
v_call: TRBV28
j_call: TRBJ2-7

cdr3_nt: TGCAGCGTTACCGGTTTGGATCTCAGCGGAGGCTACACCTTC
cdr3_aa: CSVTGLDLSGGYTF
clone_size: NA
d_call: NA
v_call: TRBV29-1
j_call: TRBJ1-2

cdr3_nt: TGTGCCAGTAGCTGGACAGGGACCCCCAATCAGCCCCAGCATTTT
cdr3_aa: CASSWTGTPNQPQHF
clone_size: NA
d_call: TRBD1
v_call: TRBV19
j_call: TRBJ1-5

cdr3_nt: TGTGCCAGCTCACCCCAAGCTAGTGGTGAGCAGTTCTTC
cdr3_aa: CASSPQASGEQFF
clone_size: NA
d_call: NA
v_call: TRBV18
j_call: TRBJ2-1

cdr3_nt: TGTGCCAGCAGCTCCGGGGGACAGTTGAACACTGAAGCTTTCTTT
cdr3_aa: CASSSGGQLNTEAFF
clone_size: NA
d_call: TRBD1
v_call: TRBV7-2
j_call: TRBJ1-1

cdr3_nt: TGTGCCAGTAGCCATAGCGGGAGTGGCACAGATACGCAGTATTTT
cdr3_aa: CASSHSGSGTDTQYF
clone_size: once
d_call: TRBD2
v_call: TRBV19
j_call: TRBJ2-3

cdr3_nt: TGTGCCAGTAGTATAATCACCGGGTACAATGAGCAGTTCTTC
cdr3_aa: CASSIITGYNEQFF
clone_size: NA
d_call: NA
v_call: TRBV19
j_call: TRBJ2-1

cdr3_nt: TGTGCCAGCAGCTTGGGCAGGGAGGGCTATGGCTACACCTTC
cdr3_aa: CASSLGREGYGYTF
clone_size: NA
d_call: NA
v_call: TRBV5-5
j_call: TRBJ1-2

cdr3_nt: TGTGCCAGCAACCCAGCGGGAGGCGGGACCCAGTACTTC
cdr3_aa: CASNPAGGGTQYF
clone_size: NA
d_call: TRBD2
v_call: TRBV14
j_call: TRBJ2-5

cdr3_nt: TGTGCCAGCAGCTTAGGGCCCCAGTACGAGCAGTACTTC
cdr3_aa: CASSLGPQYEQYF
clone_size: NA
d_call: NA
v_call: TRBV7-9
j_call: TRBJ2-7

cdr3_nt: TGTGCCAGCAGCAGAAGGCAGGGCTTCACCGGGGAGCTGTTTTTT
cdr3_aa: CASSRRQGFTGELFF
clone_size: NA
d_call: NA
v_call: TRBV5-4
j_call: TRBJ2-2

cdr3_nt: TGTGCCAGCAGCTCGTCCGGGAGCCCCTACGAGCAGTACTTC
cdr3_aa: CASSSSGSPYEQYF
clone_size: once
d_call: NA
v_call: TRBV7-9
j_call: TRBJ2-7

cdr3_nt: TGTGCCAGTAGTATCTTCGAGACCCAGTACTTC
cdr3_aa: CASSIFETQYF
clone_size: NA
d_call: NA
v_call: TRBV19
j_call: TRBJ2-5

cdr3_nt: TGTGCCAGCAGTGCCCCGGACAGGGCGAACACTGAAGCTTTCTTT
cdr3_aa: CASSAPDRANTEAFF
clone_size: NA
d_call: TRBD1
v_call: TRBV6-1
j_call: TRBJ1-1

cdr3_nt: TGCGCCAGCAGCTTCTTGGTCTCACCCGACAATGAGCAGTTCTTC
cdr3_aa: CASSFLVSPDNEQFF
clone_size: NA
d_call: NA
v_call: TRBV5-1
j_call: TRBJ2-1